These T cell receptor beta chains were read from a single sample in a study of cytomegalovirus exposure and HLA in healthy donors. Assay used: immunoSEQ multiplex PCR; TCRdb lists only in-frame clones, some missing. The table lists about 65,000 clones, 62% of them singletons. The material sequenced was PBMCs. The receptors originated from a man aged 25-40 years in good health and CMV-seronegative. The CDR3 runs from the conserved cysteine through the conserved F or W. D genes are given only for firm matches. Clone size is not always given. Where it is, it says once, few, many or a class for expanded clones.

>TRBD1|TRBJ1-5|TRBV2|.
CASSEGTGGSPRPQHF
TGTGCCAGCAGTGAAGGCACAGGGGGCAGCCCAAGGCCCCAGCATTTT
>TRBD2|TRBJ2-2|TRBV2|.
CATSSGGTYTGELFF
TGTGCCACCTCTAGCGGGGGGACCTACACCGGGGAGCTGTTTTTT
>TRBD1|TRBJ2-1|TRBV7-9|few
CASSQDRVVPYEQFF
TGTGCCAGCAGCCAAGACAGGGTTGTGCCTTATGAGCAGTTCTTC
>.|TRBJ1-2|TRBV7-9|.
CASSFKVQVGYTF
TGTGCCAGCAGCTTCAAGGTTCAGGTTGGCTACACCTTC
>.|TRBJ2-7|TRBV7-9|.
CASSLFQGSSYEQYF
TGTGCCAGCAGCCTCTTTCAGGGGAGCTCCTACGAGCAGTACTTC
>TRBD1|TRBJ1-5|TRBV2|few
CASSDRGGQPQHF
TGTGCCAGCAGCGACAGGGGCGGTCAGCCCCAGCATTTT
>.|TRBJ1-1|TRBV7-8|few
CASSSIFPSGVEAFF
TGTGCCAGCAGCTCGATATTCCCCAGCGGAGTGGAAGCTTTCTTT
>.|TRBJ1-4|TRBV7-9|few
CASSLPGDNEKLFF
TGTGCCAGCAGCCTACCAGGGGATAATGAAAAACTGTTTTTT
>.|TRBJ2-5|TRBV19|.
CASSTDGRGEETQYF
TGTGCCAGTAGTACGGATGGGCGGGGAGAGGAGACCCAGTACTTC
>.|TRBJ1-6|TRBV7-2|.
CASSQVRGGNSPLHF
TGTGCCAGCAGCCAAGTTAGGGGGGGTAATTCACCCCTCCACTTT
>.|TRBJ1-4|TRBV19|few
CASCREGEKLFF
TGTGCCAGTTGCAGGGAAGGCGAAAAACTGTTTTTT
>.|TRBJ2-3|TRBV5-1|.
CASHRVGTDTQYF
TGCGCCAGCCACAGGGTTGGCACAGATACGCAGTATTTT
>TRBD2|TRBJ2-3|TRBV7-7|once
CASSGGLTSTDTQYF
TGTGCCAGCAGCGGGGGACTAACTAGCACAGATACGCAGTATTTT
>.|TRBJ2-7|TRBV13|.
CASSFQGANEQYF
TGTGCCAGCAGCTTCCAAGGGGCCAACGAGCAGTACTTC
>.|TRBJ2-5|TRBV15|once
CATEEDLQETQYF
TGTGCCACCGAGGAGGACCTGCAAGAGACCCAGTACTTC
>.|TRBJ1-1|TRBV5-1|.
CASSLRDWGLNTEAFF
TGCGCCAGCAGTCTTCGGGACTGGGGACTCAACACTGAAGCTTTCTTT
>TRBD2|TRBJ2-7|TRBV13|.
CASSLSLGGTYEQYF
TGTGCCAGCAGCCTCTCGCTGGGGGGGACCTACGAGCAGTACTTC